Shown below are 30 T cell receptor beta chains from a single sample sequenced in a study of blood T cell repertoires in COVID-19. Profiling relied on immunoSEQ multiplex PCR, and the TCRdb table lists in-frame clones only, not all of them. The sample gives about 440,000 clones, about 90% of which show up once; almost 2% is in the top ten. The specimen sequenced was PBMCs or T cells enriched from blood (not recorded which). These receptors were collected from a woman between 18 and 30 years old with acute COVID-19.

The chain links TRBV2 to TRBJ1-5, with unresolved D. CDR3 length: 15 amino acids. V dropped 1 base and J dropped 3 bases, with 10 bases sitting between them. Per the germline V gene, CDR1 is SNHLY and CDR2 is FYNNEI. CDR3 protein: CASSEDRGSNQPQHF. CDR3 coding DNA: TGTGCCAGCAGTGAAGACAGAGGGTCCAATCAGCCCCAGCATTTT.

The chain carries TRBV5-1 and TRBJ2-1; 9 positions agree with TRBD2. Germline V CDR1 and CDR2: SGHRS, YFSETQ. This CDR3 contains 19 residues. Unmatched junction bases numbered 15, after V lost 3 bases and J lost 2 bases. Here the CDR3 reads CASSSTWRGGREAYNEQFF. CDR3 sequence (DNA): TGCGCCAGCAGCTCGACCTGGCGGGGGGGCCGGGAGGCCTACAATGAGCAGTTCTTC.

The chain joins TRBV18 to TRBJ1-5, with 7 bases matching TRBD1. CDR1 is KGHSH, CDR2 LQKENI, per germline. This CDR3 has 17 amino acids. With 2 bases clipped from V and 4 bases from J, the junction kept 11 bases outside the gene matches. The CDR3 nucleotides read TGTGCCAGCTCACCAGCGATGACAGGGTTTCAGAATCAGCCCCAGCATTTT. Amino acid sequence: CASSPAMTGFQNQPQHF.

The rearrangement joins TRBV15 to TRBJ1-5, with TRBD1 identical over 8 bases. After removal of 5 bases from V and 7 bases from J, the junction contained 10 bases not matched to a gene. The CDR3 consists of 15 residues. The germline gives CDR1 LNHNV, CDR2 YYDKDF (reference sequence). The CDR3 reads CATSPRQGLRQPQHF. The CDR3 coding sequence is TGTGCCACCAGCCCACGACAGGGGTTGCGGCAGCCCCAGCATTTT.

V is TRBV3-1 (or the pseudogene TRBV3-2) and J is TRBJ2-7; 7 nucleotides align to TRBD2. Germline V lookup: CDR1 LGHDT, CDR2 YNNKEL (reference sequence). The J segment lost 3 bases and the V segment lost 3 bases, leaving 11 bases of the junction unmatched. The CDR3 spans 16 residues. The CDR3 loop reads CASSHHNGGLLYEQYF. CDR3 DNA: TGTGCCAGCAGCCACCATAATGGGGGACTACTCTACGAGCAGTACTTC.

CDR3 sequence reads: CASSPRTGLYEQYF. CDR3 DNA: TGTGCCAGCAGCCCTCGGACAGGGCTCTACGAGCAGTACTTC. This chain links TRBV3-1 (or the pseudogene TRBV3-2) with TRBJ2-7; 8 positions agree with TRBD1. V was pared by 4 bases and J by 3 bases, with 5 bases of the junction left unmatched. The CDR3 length is 14 residues. Germline-derived CDR1 and CDR2 are LGHDT and YNNKEL (reference sequence).

The CDR3 sequence: CASLLGRSGELFF. The CDR3 DNA follows: TGTGCCAGCTTACTAGGGCGAAGCGGGGAGCTGTTTTTT. The V gene is TRBV2, the J gene TRBJ2-2, with a weak D call TRBD2 (5 bases). The germline V and J ends were trimmed by 8 bases and 7 bases, with 14 bases remaining between them. The CDR3 totals 13 residues. Germline-derived CDR1 and CDR2 are SNHLY and FYNNEI.

V and J are TRBV6-5 and TRBJ2-7, with 9 bases that match TRBD1. The CDR3 totals 16 residues. Germline loops: CDR1 MNHEY, CDR2 SVGAGI. With V trimmed by 2 bases and J by 3 bases, 8 bases remained unmatched. In DNA, the CDR3 is TGTGCCAGCAGTTACCCACCGGGACAGGGATACTACGAGCAGTACTTC. Its protein product is CASSYPPGQGYYEQYF.

The genes are TRBV28 and TRBJ2-7; D uncertain. In germline, CDR1 is MDHEN, CDR2 SYDVKM. This CDR3 comprises 13 residues. V lost 8 bases, J lost 2 bases, and 13 bases lay in between. CDR3 sequence (DNA): TGTGCCAGCGGCCTCAAATCTGCCTACGAGCAGTACTTC. Amino acid sequence: CASGLKSAYEQYF.

The chain couples TRBV7-6 to TRBJ2-7; D gene unclear. The germline V gene has CDR1 SGHVS and CDR2 FNYEAQ. The CDR3 covers 13 residues. V was pared by 11 bases and J by 2 bases, with 16 bases between. CDR3 nucleotide sequence: TGTGCCTCTAGTAGAGAACCGACCTACGAGCAGTACTTC. It yields the protein CASSREPTYEQYF.

This rearrangement joins TRBV28 to TRBJ1-6; D gene ambiguous. Trimming stripped 1 base from V and 6 bases from J, with 10 bases between. The CDR3 contains 15 residues. The germline CDR1 and CDR2 sequences are MDHEN and SYDVKM. The CDR3 loop is CASSLFSLGNSPLHF. CDR3 sequence (DNA): TGTGCCAGCAGTTTATTTTCTCTCGGTAATTCACCCCTCCACTTT.

Only a few counts were recorded for this clone. V usage is TRBV2 and J usage is TRBJ2-7, with D maybe TRBD1 (5 bases). CDR3 length equals 12 residues. Germline CDR1 and CDR2: SNHLY and FYNNEI. Deletions cut 8 bases from V and 0 bases from J, with 8 bases between. CDR3 DNA: TGTGCCAGCGGGGCCCTCTCCTACGAGCAGTACTTC. This codes for CASGALSYEQYF.

The CDR3 nucleotides are TGTGCCAGCAGCGTAGCAGGCAGCCCCAACGAGCAGTACTTC. It translates to CASSVAGSPNEQYF. V usage is TRBV9 and J usage is TRBJ2-7; D not resolved. This CDR3 has 14 amino acids. V lost 0 bases and J 5 bases, leaving 12 bases between the germline ends. CDR1 is SGDLS, CDR2 YYNGEE, per germline.

This clone has only one observation. The genes are TRBV5-1 and TRBJ2-1, with 11 bases aligning to TRBD2. Trimming cost V 1 base and J 4 bases; bases outside gene matches: 4. Germline V gene data show CDR1 as SGHRS and CDR2 as YFSETQ. The CDR3 runs 16 residues. The CDR3: CASSLKGLAEYNEQFF. DNA of the CDR3: TGCGCCAGCAGCTTGAAGGGACTAGCGGAATACAATGAGCAGTTCTTC.

The chain employs TRBV28 and TRBJ2-1, with TRBD2 matching over 8 bases. J gave up 15 bases and V 2 bases, and 6 bases lay outside the gene matches. The CDR3 extends over 12 amino acids. The V gene's germline CDR1 is MDHEN and CDR2 SYDVKM. In DNA form, the CDR3 reads TGTGCCAGCAGTTTACGGGGACTAGGTCTGTTCTTC. Its protein is CASSLRGLGLFF.

The chain is built from TRBV5-4 and TRBJ1-3; 7 positions match TRBD1. The CDR3 length is 17 residues. CDR1 and CDR2 from the germline V gene are SGHNT and YYREEE (reference sequence). The V and J ends lost 5 bases and 2 bases, in that order; junction bases with no gene match: 13. The CDR3 here is CASSRGAGGKTGNTIYF. DNA for the CDR3: TGTGCCAGCAGTAGGGGGGCAGGGGGGAAGACTGGAAACACCATATATTTT.

J is TRBJ2-7 and V is TRBV2; D call uncertain. CDR1 SNHLY and CDR2 FYNNEI come from the germline V gene. CDR3 size: 14 residues. Trimming left V 9 bases short and J 1 base short, with 16 bases between. CDR3 DNA: TGTGCCAGTAGCTTCCACGACGGATCCTACGAGCAGTACTTC. Protein sequence: CASSFHDGSYEQYF.

The chain has TRBV25-1 and TRBJ1-2; 8 nucleotides match TRBD1. V lost 7 bases to trimming and J lost 8 bases; unmatched junction nucleotides: 12. Germline lookup yields CDR1 MGHDK and CDR2 SYGVNS. The CDR3 runs 14 residues. The CDR3 protein is CASNPPGQVYGYTF. The CDR3 nucleotides are TGTGCCAGCAACCCGCCGGGACAGGTATACGGCTACACCTTC.

This rearrangement joins TRBV3-1 (or the pseudogene TRBV3-2) to TRBJ2-7; 7 bases align to TRBD1. CDR3 length: 17 residues. CDR1 is LGHDT, CDR2 YNNKEL, per germline (reference sequence). V shed 6 bases, J shed 0 bases, and the junction held 14 bases outside the gene matches. The CDR3 DNA follows: TGTGCCAGCAGTCCAAGGTGGCTGGACAGGCCCTCCTACGAGCAGTACTTC. Translated, it gives CASSPRWLDRPSYEQYF.

The CDR3 here is CASSFAWGRNQPQHF. CDR3 DNA sequence: TGTGCCAGCAGTTTTGCTTGGGGGCGAAATCAGCCCCAGCATTTT. The chain carries TRBV28 and TRBJ1-5; D is possibly TRBD1 (6 bases). The length of the CDR3 is 15 residues. V lost 3 bases and J lost 4, with 13 bases in between. Germline V lookup: CDR1 MDHEN, CDR2 SYDVKM.

The rearrangement joins TRBV20-1 to TRBJ2-3, with D possibly matching TRBD2 (5 bases). Germline V CDR1 and CDR2: DFQATT, SNEGSKA (reference sequence). The V gene lost 6 bases and the J gene lost 4 bases, with 11 bases spanning the gap. CDR3 length: 12 residues. The CDR3 nucleotides read TGCAGTGCGAGTCAACTAGCAGATACGCAGTATTTT. Amino acids: CSASQLADTQYF.

The chain couples TRBV12-3 or TRBV12-4 to TRBJ1-1; D gene unclear. CDR3 length: 13 amino acids. Trimming took 3 bases from V and 3 from J, leaving 8 bases between them. This chain's CDR3 is CASSFFTDTEAFF. For the CDR3, the DNA is TGTGCCAGCAGTTTTTTTACGGACACTGAAGCTTTCTTT.

On this clone itself: Other DNA sequences of this sample code for an identical CDR3. The J gene is TRBJ2-3, the V gene TRBV24-1, with 8 bases identical to TRBD2. Germline V gives CDR1 KGHDR, CDR2 SFDVKD. With V trimmed by 4 bases and J by 3 bases, 5 bases remained unmatched. This CDR3 region has 15 residues. The DNA for the CDR3 is TGTGCCACCAGTGACCCGTCGGGGGGGACAGATACGCAGTATTTT. It translates to CATSDPSGGTDTQYF.

The V gene is TRBV29-1, the J gene TRBJ2-2; D not resolved. Between the trimmed V and J ends, which lost 6 bases and 6 bases, there was a span of 11 bases. CDR3 size: 12 residues. Germline CDR1 is SQVTM and CDR2 is ANQGSEA. The CDR3 DNA is TGCAGCGTCGCCCGGGTAGCCGGGGAGCTGTTTTTT. It specifies CSVARVAGELFF.

The rearrangement uses TRBV20-1 and TRBJ1-5; TRBD1 matches 7 bases. V lost 3 bases to trimming and J lost 3 bases; unmatched junction nucleotides: 11. The CDR3 runs to 16 residues. Germline assignment: CDR1 DFQATT and CDR2 SNEGSKA (reference sequence). The CDR3: CSASSGGQYLNQPQHF. As DNA, the CDR3 is TGCAGTGCTAGTTCTGGGGGACAGTACCTCAATCAGCCCCAGCATTTT.

The rearrangement joins TRBV5-1 to TRBJ2-7; possible D gene TRBD2, 6 bases. CDR1 SGHRS and CDR2 YFSETQ come from the germline V gene. V lost 6 bases and J lost 0, with 13 bases in between. The CDR3 runs 14 residues. The CDR3 DNA is TGCGCCAGCACCCCCGGGACTTACTCCTACGAGCAGTACTTC. Translating gives CASTPGTYSYEQYF. The variable domain in full, with the rest retrieved from reference TRBV5-1 and TRBJ2-7, is KAGVTQTPRYLIKTRGQQVTLSCSPISGHRSVSWYQQTPGQGLQFLFEYFSETQRNKGNFPGRFSGRQFSNSRSEMNVSTLELGDSALYLCASTPGTYSYEQYFGPGTRLTVT.

This chain joins TRBV20-1 and TRBJ2-7; 12 nucleotides align to TRBD2. Germline V gene data show CDR1 as DFQATT and CDR2 as SNEGSKA (reference sequence). J was trimmed by 1 base and V by 3 bases; bases with no gene match: 16. This CDR3 comprises 19 residues. This CDR3 is CSASVGAGTSGSQSYEQYF. Here the CDR3 DNA reads TGCAGTGCTAGTGTCGGAGCCGGGACTAGCGGGTCCCAATCCTACGAGCAGTACTTC.

This chain connects TRBV30 to TRBJ2-4; 12 bases agree with TRBD2. Trimming cost V 4 bases and J 8 bases; bases outside gene matches: 3. CDR3 length: 13 residues. From germline, CDR1 is GTSNPN and CDR2 SVGIG (reference sequence). The CDR3 is CAWTLAGGHIQYF. The CDR3 bases are TGTGCCTGGACTCTAGCGGGAGGGCACATTCAGTACTTC.

J is TRBJ1-1 and V is TRBV7-9, with 10 nucleotides matching TRBD1. The CDR3 totals 16 residues. Germline loops: CDR1 SEHNR, CDR2 FQNEAQ (reference sequence). V lost 4 bases and J lost 1; bases outside the gene matches: 6. CDR3 DNA: TGTGCCAGCAGCTCACCGGGACAGGGGCGGAACACTGAAGCTTTCTTT. This gives the protein CASSSPGQGRNTEAFF.

The CDR3 nucleotides are TGTGCCAGCAGCCGACAGGGAAAGAGTTCCAGGGATGAGCAGTTCTTC. Residues: CASSRQGKSSRDEQFF. The chain is built from TRBV6-2 or TRBV6-3 and TRBJ2-1; 7 positions agree with TRBD1. Germline values: CDR1 MNHEY, CDR2 SVGEGT. V trimming: 6 bases; J trimming: 8 bases; junction bases outside the gene matches: 16. The CDR3 contains 16 residues.